These 10 T cell receptor beta chains were sequenced from one sample in a study of human T cells and chemical hapten exposure. From the RACE reads, TCRdb called clonotypes with MiXCR, one entry per CDR3 protein. The repertoire holds about 260,000 distinct CDR3 sequences, with 7% to 10% as singletons. Time point defined: pre-sensitization, week 0. Noted treatment: therapeutic diphenylcyclopropenone sensitization with weekly scalp DPC. Sequencing was performed on whole blood, taken in connection with sensitization to the hapten diphenylcyclopropenone (DPC). Source of these receptors: a middle-aged woman with alopecia areata. Some clones in this sample may be carry-over from other donors' samples.

V and J are TRBV28 and TRBJ1-1; perhaps TRBD1 as D (6 bases). The CDR3 has 11 amino acids. Trimming left V 6 bases short and J 5 bases short, with 7 bases between. Germline-derived CDR1 and CDR2 are MDHEN and SYDVKM. CDR3 sequence reads: CASRTGTEAFF. The CDR3 DNA sequence: TGTGCCAGCAGGACAGGAACTGAAGCTTTCTTT.

This clonotype came up a few times. The V and J genes are TRBV4-2 and TRBJ2-7; 8 bases are shared with TRBD1. Unmatched junction bases numbered 3, after V lost 0 bases and J lost 2 bases. CDR1 LGHNA and CDR2 YNFKEQ come from the germline V gene. The CDR3 is 15 residues long. The CDR3 region has the DNA TGTGCCAGCAGCCAAGACTGGGACAGGCCCTACGAGCAGTACTTC. As protein: CASSQDWDRPYEQYF.

This clonotype has a handful of counts. The rearrangement links TRBV12-3 or TRBV12-4 to TRBJ2-1; TRBD1 matches at 7 bases. After removal of 7 bases from V and 4 bases from J, the junction contained 4 bases not matched to a gene. The CDR3 runs 13 residues. The CDR3 protein is CASTSDRYNEQFF. DNA of the CDR3: TGTGCCAGCACCTCGGACAGGTACAATGAGCAGTTCTTC.

Only a few counts were recorded for this clonotype. The V gene is TRBV7-8, the J gene TRBJ2-5, with TRBD2 identical over 10 bases. This CDR3 comprises 16 residues. Trimming took 8 bases from V and 6 from J; bases not matched to a gene: 15. CDR1 and CDR2 (germline): SGHVS, FQNEAQ. In nucleotides, the CDR3 is TGTGCCAGCTCTCAATCGGCACTAGCGGGAATCCAGACCCAGTACTTC. Its protein is CASSQSALAGIQTQYF.

The chain couples TRBV18 to TRBJ2-1; tentatively, D is TRBD1 (6 bases). The CDR3 is 14 amino acids. From germline, CDR1 is KGHSH and CDR2 LQKENI. The V and J ends lost 1 base and 3 bases respectively, with 7 bases between them. CDR3 in amino acids: CASSPQGDYNEQFF. DNA for the CDR3: TGTGCCAGCTCACCACAGGGGGACTACAATGAGCAGTTCTTC.

This rearrangement joins TRBV11-3 to TRBJ2-2; 11 bases agree with TRBD2. Germline V gene lookup returns CDR1 SGHNT and CDR2 YENEEA. The length of the CDR3 is 16 residues. V gave up 1 base and J gave up 4 bases; unmatched junction bases: 2. CDR3 bases: TGTGCCAGCAGCTTAGGACTAGCGGGATCCACCGGGGAGCTGTTTTTT. Translation: CASSLGLAGSTGELFF.

The sample holds a few counts of this clonotype. The rearrangement links TRBV2 to TRBJ2-7; D is undetermined. The CDR3 contains 12 residues. V was clipped by 8 bases and J by 3 bases, with 11 bases between them. The germline V gene encodes CDR1 SNHLY and CDR2 FYNNEI. CDR3 DNA sequence: TGTGCCAGCGCTGTCTACTTCTACGAGCAGTACTTC. It specifies CASAVYFYEQYF.

The chain is built from TRBV12-3 or TRBV12-4 and TRBJ1-3; no reliable D call. The CDR3 covers 14 residues. V lost 7 bases and J 0 bases, leaving 10 bases between the germline ends. The CDR3 DNA is TGTGCCAGCACCCCGAGGACCTCTGGAAACACCATATATTTT. This encodes CASTPRTSGNTIYF.

There are many counts of this clonotype. The rearrangement joins TRBV29-1 to TRBJ2-3; D is uncertain. Germline V gene data show CDR1 as SQVTM and CDR2 as ANQGSEA. Trimming removed 0 bases from V and 2 bases from J, with 15 bases in between. The CDR3 loop spans 16 amino acids. DNA for the CDR3: TGCAGCGTTGAAGACGCAGTTGGCAGCAACACAGATACGCAGTATTTT. Protein product: CSVEDAVGSNTDTQYF.

This clonotype has a count of ten or more. V and J are TRBV12-3 or TRBV12-4 and TRBJ2-7, with a tentative D call TRBD2 (5 bases). Trimming shortened V by 2 bases and J by 5 bases, and 13 bases separated the two germline ends. The CDR3 has 14 amino acids. Written as DNA, the CDR3 is TGTGCCAGCAGTTTATACGGGAAAGTGAACGAGCAGTACTTC. Translating gives CASSLYGKVNEQYF.